The present TCR beta chain was sequenced within a study of shared clonotypes between healthy human individuals. The assay was run at deep level. The method was immunoSEQ multiplex PCR; TCRdb's version includes in-frame clones alone and lacks a portion of them. The repertoire consists of over 2 million clones, with 85% to 95% occurring once and the leading ten covering approximately 0.13%. V was pared by 3 bases and J by 4 bases, with 9 bases between. Germline assignment: CDR1 SGDLS and CDR2 YYNGEE. This CDR3 is built from 13 residues. Investigators divided CD4+ cells into CD45RA+ naive and CD45RA-negative memory subsets.

This chain uses TRBV9 with TRBJ2-3; the D gene is possibly TRBD1 (6 bases). The sequence was collected from a man aged 18 to 30 in good health. The sample consisted of naive CD4+ T cells sorted from blood. Indicated subset: CD45RA+ positively selected. This CDR3 reads CASSADSADTQYF. The CDR3 nucleotides read TGTGCCAGCAGCGCGGACAGCGCAGATACGCAGTATTTT.